This T cell receptor (beta chain) was recorded in a study of graft-versus-host responses after intestinal transplantation. General observations from the study: Allografts from individuals with graft-donor T cell macrochimerism displayed high graft-versus-host to host-versus-graft clonal ratios.

The repertoire was sequenced with immunoSEQ multiplex PCR; TCRdb's copy has only in-frame clones and lacks some. Among under 20,000 clones listed, just under 95% were seen once. CDR3 length: 14 amino acids. Trimming at V came to 6 bases and at J to 3 bases, leaving 6 bases not matched to a gene. Germline loops: CDR1 MDHEN, CDR2 SYDVKM. With regard to this clone: Antigen specificity is unknown.

Material: PBMCs, obtained 23 days after intestinal transplant. This chain connects TRBV28 to TRBJ2-7, with 9 bases that match TRBD1. The source of this sequence is a human patient who received an intestinal transplant, so some T cells may come from the graft donor. The CDR3 reads CASSLTGGFYEQYF. The CDR3 region has the DNA TGTGCCAGCAGCTTGACAGGGGGGTTCTACGAGCAGTACTTC.